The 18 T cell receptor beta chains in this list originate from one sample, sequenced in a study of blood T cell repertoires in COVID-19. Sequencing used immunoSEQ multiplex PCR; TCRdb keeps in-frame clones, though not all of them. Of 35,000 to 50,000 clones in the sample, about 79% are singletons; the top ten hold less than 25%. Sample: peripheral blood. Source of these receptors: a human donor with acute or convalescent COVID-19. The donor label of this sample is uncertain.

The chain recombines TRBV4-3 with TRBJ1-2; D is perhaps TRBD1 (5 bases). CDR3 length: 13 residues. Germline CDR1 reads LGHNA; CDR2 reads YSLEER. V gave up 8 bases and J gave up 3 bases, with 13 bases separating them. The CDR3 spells CASGNWGDYGYTF. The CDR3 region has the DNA TGCGCCAGCGGCAATTGGGGGGACTATGGCTACACCTTC.

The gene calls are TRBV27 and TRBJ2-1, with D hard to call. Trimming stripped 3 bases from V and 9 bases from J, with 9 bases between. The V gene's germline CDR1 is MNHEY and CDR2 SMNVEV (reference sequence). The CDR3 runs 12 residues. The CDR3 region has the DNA TGTGCCAGCAGTTTTCCTGGCACTGAGCAGTTCTTC. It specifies CASSFPGTEQFF.

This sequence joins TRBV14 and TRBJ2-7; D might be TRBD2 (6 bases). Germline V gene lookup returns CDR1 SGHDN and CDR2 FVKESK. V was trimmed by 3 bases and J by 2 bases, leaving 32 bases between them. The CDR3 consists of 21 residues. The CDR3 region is CASSHFWTLRGGSVVTYEQYF. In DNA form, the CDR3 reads TGTGCCAGCAGCCATTTTTGGACGTTGAGGGGAGGATCCGTGGTGACCTACGAGCAGTACTTC.

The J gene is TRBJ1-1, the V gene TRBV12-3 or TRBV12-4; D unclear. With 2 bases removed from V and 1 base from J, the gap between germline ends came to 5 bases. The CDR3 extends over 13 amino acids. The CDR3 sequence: CASSLRENTEAFF. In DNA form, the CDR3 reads TGTGCCAGCAGTTTACGAGAGAACACTGAAGCTTTCTTT.

Written as DNA, the CDR3 is TGTGCCAGCAGTGCTCAGATCCAAGAGACCCAGTACTTC. Its protein product is CASSAQIQETQYF. The gene calls are TRBV2 and TRBJ2-5; D not certain. The CDR3 runs 13 residues. The germline CDR1 and CDR2 sequences are SNHLY and FYNNEI. V was cut by 4 bases and J by 1 base, with 7 bases left in between.

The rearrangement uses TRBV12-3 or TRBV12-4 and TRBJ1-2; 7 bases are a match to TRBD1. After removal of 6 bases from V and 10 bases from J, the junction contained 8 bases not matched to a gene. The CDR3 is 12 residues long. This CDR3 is CASSPDRLHYTF. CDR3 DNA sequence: TGTGCCAGCAGCCCGGACAGGCTACACTACACCTTC.

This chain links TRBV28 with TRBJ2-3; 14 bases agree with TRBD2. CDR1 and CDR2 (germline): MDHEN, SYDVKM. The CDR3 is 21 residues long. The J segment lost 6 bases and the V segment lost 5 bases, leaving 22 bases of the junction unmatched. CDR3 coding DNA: TGTGCCAGCAGTCCCACCCAGTTTACCGGACTAGCGGGAGGACGATCGGATACGCAGTATTTT. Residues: CASSPTQFTGLAGGRSDTQYF. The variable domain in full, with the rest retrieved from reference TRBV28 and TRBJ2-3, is DVKVTQSSRYLVKRTGEKVFLECVQDMDHENMFWYRQDPGLGLRLIYFSYDVKMKEKGDIPEGYSVSREKKERFSLILESASTNQTSMYLCASSPTQFTGLAGGRSDTQYFGPGTRLTVL.

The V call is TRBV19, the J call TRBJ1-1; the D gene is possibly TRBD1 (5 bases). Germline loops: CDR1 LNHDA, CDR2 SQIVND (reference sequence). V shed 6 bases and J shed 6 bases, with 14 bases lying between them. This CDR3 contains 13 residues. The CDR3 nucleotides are TGTGCCAGTAGGAGGCTGGGGGAGGCTGAAGCTTTCTTT. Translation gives CASRRLGEAEAFF.

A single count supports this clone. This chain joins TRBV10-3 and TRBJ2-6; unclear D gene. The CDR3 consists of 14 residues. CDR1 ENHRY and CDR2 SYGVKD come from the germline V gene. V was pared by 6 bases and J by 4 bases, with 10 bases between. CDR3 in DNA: TGTGCCATCAGATCCTCCAGGGGGGCCAACGTCCTGACTTTC. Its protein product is CAIRSSRGANVLTF.

The CDR3 loop reads CASSLLGLGVGYTF. The CDR3 nucleotides read TGTGCCAGCAGCTTGTTGGGACTTGGGGTTGGCTACACCTTC. The chain links TRBV5-8 to TRBJ1-2, with TRBD1 as a possible D gene (5 bases). The CDR3 has 14 amino acids. Germline CDR1 reads SGHTS; CDR2 reads YDEGEE. V lost 1 base to trimming and J lost 7 bases, with 14 bases between them.

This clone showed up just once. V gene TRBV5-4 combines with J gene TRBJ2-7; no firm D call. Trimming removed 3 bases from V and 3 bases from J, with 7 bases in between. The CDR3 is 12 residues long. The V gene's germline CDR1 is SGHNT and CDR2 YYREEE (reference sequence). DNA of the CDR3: TGTGCCAGCAGCTCGACAAACTACGAGCAGTACTTC. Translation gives CASSSTNYEQYF. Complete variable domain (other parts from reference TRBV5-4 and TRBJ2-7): ETGVTQSPTHLIKTRGQQVTLRCSSQSGHNTVSWYQQALGQGPQFIFQYYREEENGRGNFPPRFSGLQFPNYSSELNVNALELDDSALYLCASSSTNYEQYFGPGTRLTVT.

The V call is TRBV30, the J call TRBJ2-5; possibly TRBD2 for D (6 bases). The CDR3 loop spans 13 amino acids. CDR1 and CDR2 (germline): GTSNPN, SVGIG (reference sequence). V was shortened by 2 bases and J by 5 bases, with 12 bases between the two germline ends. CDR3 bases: TGTGCCTGGAGTCGGGACTCGGGGGAGACCCAGTACTTC. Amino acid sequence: CAWSRDSGETQYF.

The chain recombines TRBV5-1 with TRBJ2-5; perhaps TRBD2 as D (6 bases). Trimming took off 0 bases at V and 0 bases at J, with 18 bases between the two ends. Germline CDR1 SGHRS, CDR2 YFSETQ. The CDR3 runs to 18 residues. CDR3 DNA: TGCGCCAGCAGCTTGGGTGCGGGTGTGGCGGGGTACCAAGAGACCCAGTACTTC. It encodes CASSLGAGVAGYQETQYF. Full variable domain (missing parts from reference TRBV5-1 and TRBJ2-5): KAGVTQTPRYLIKTRGQQVTLSCSPISGHRSVSWYQQTPGQGLQFLFEYFSETQRNKGNFPGRFSGRQFSNSRSEMNVSTLELGDSALYLCASSLGAGVAGYQETQYFGPGTRLLVL.

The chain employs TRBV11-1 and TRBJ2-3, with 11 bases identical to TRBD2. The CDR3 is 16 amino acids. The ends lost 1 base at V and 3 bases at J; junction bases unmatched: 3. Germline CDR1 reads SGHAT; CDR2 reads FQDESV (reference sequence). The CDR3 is CASSLGSSGRTDTQYF. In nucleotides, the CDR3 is TGTGCCAGCAGCTTAGGTTCTAGCGGGAGGACAGATACGCAGTATTTT.

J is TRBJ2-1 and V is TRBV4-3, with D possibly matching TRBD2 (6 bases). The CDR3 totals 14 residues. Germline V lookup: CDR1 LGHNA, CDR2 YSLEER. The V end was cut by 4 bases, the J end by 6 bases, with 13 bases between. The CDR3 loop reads CASSLGGLSNEQFF. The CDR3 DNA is TGCGCCAGCAGCCTCGGGGGACTCAGCAATGAGCAGTTCTTC.

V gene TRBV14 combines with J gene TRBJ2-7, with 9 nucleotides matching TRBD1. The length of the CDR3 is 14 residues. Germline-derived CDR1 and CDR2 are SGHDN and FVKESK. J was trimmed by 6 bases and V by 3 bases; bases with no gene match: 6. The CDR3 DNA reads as TGTGCCAGCAGCCACCTGGGACAGGGAGGCGAGCAGTACTTC. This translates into CASSHLGQGGEQYF.

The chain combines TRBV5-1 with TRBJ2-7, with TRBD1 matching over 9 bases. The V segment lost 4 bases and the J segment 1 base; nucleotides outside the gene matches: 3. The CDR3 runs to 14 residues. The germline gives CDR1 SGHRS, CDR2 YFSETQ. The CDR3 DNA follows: TGCGCCAGCAGCCAAGACAGGGGGTCCTACGAGCAGTACTTC. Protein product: CASSQDRGSYEQYF.

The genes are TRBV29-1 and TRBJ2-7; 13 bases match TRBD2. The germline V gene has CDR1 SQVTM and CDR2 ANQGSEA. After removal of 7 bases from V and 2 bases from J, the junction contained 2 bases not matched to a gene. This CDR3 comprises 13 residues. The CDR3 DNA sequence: TGCAGCGCGGGACTAGCGGGAACCTACGAGCAGTACTTC. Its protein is CSAGLAGTYEQYF.